The 9 T cell receptor beta chains given below trace back to one sample, sequenced in a study of blood T cell repertoires in COVID-19. Only in-frame clones appear in the TCRdb table, and some are missing; sequencing was by immunoSEQ multiplex PCR. Of 90,000 to 150,000 clones in the sample, 82% were seen once. The specimen was peripheral blood. All receptors come from a human donor in a cohort sampled during active COVID-19.

This clone was seen once. The CDR3 loop reads CASSIVPSGGARAGYTF. The CDR3 nucleotides read TGTGCCAGTAGTATAGTCCCTTCAGGGGGCGCTAGGGCTGGCTACACCTTC. This chain uses TRBV19 with TRBJ1-2; 8 nucleotides agree with TRBD1. Losses at the gene ends were 1 base for V and 7 bases for J; bases not matched to a gene: 14. The CDR3 is made up of 17 amino acids. The germline gives CDR1 LNHDA, CDR2 SQIVND (reference sequence).

The CDR3 protein is CASMSQGNDRWWAFF. The CDR3 DNA reads TGTGCCAGTATGTCACAGGGGAATGACAGGTGGTGGGCTTTCTTT. The chain combines TRBV19 with TRBJ1-1, with 7 bases that match TRBD1. Germline V gene data show CDR1 as LNHDA and CDR2 as SQIVND (reference sequence). CDR3 length equals 15 residues. J was trimmed by 11 bases and V by 7 bases; bases with no gene match: 19.

The chain recombines TRBV2 with TRBJ2-1; 10 bases map to TRBD2. The CDR3 extends over 15 amino acids. Trimming removed 2 bases from V and 6 bases from J; junction bases left unmatched: 4. Germline CDR1 is SNHLY and CDR2 is FYNNEI. CDR3 region: CASSESSGGANEQFF. Here the CDR3 DNA reads TGTGCCAGCAGTGAATCCAGCGGGGGGGCCAATGAGCAGTTCTTC.

The genes are TRBV5-1 and TRBJ2-2; 9 bases line up with TRBD1. The CDR3 is 15 residues long. Germline V CDR1 and CDR2: SGHRS, YFSETQ. V lost 2 bases to trimming and J lost 6 bases; unmatched junction nucleotides: 5. The CDR3 protein is CASSLQGAWAGELFF. In DNA, the CDR3 is TGCGCCAGCAGCTTACAGGGGGCGTGGGCCGGGGAGCTGTTTTTT.

The CDR3 region has the DNA TGTGCCAGTAGTATCCTCGGGGGGCTAGGTCAGCCCCAGCATTTT. Translating gives CASSILGGLGQPQHF. The chain has TRBV19 and TRBJ1-5, with D perhaps matching TRBD1 (6 bases). From germline, CDR1 is LNHDA and CDR2 SQIVND (reference sequence). This CDR3 has 15 residues. V was cut by 3 bases and J by 6 bases, with 15 bases left in between.

The chain combines TRBV2 with TRBJ1-4; 7 bases align to TRBD1. Germline V gives CDR1 SNHLY, CDR2 FYNNEI. The CDR3 loop spans 16 amino acids. V was clipped by 6 bases and J by 8 bases; unmatched bases: 15. CDR3 sequence reads: CASRDPSGTVLEKLFF. DNA of the CDR3: TGTGCCAGCAGAGATCCCAGTGGGACAGTGTTAGAAAAACTGTTTTTT.

The CDR3 spells CASAGTGSYEQYF. CDR3 nucleotides: TGTGCCAGTGCCGGGACAGGATCCTACGAGCAGTACTTC. V usage is TRBV19 and J usage is TRBJ2-7, with TRBD1 matching over 8 bases. The length of the CDR3 is 13 residues. Germline trimming cut 8 bases from V and 1 base from J; bases unmatched to any gene: 4. The V gene's germline CDR1 is LNHDA and CDR2 SQIVND (reference sequence).

This chain connects TRBV7-9 to TRBJ2-1, with D maybe TRBD2 (5 bases). CDR1 is SEHNR and CDR2 is FQNEAQ in the germline V gene (reference sequence). The ends were cut back, 5 bases at V and 6 bases at J, with 8 bases in the middle. This CDR3 has 12 residues. CDR3 in DNA: TGTGCCAGCAGCCGAGGGATCAATGAGCAGTTCTTC. The encoded protein is CASSRGINEQFF.

The sample holds one count of this clone. The V call is TRBV7-8, the J call TRBJ1-3, with 9 nucleotides matching TRBD1. This CDR3 has 15 residues. V lost 5 bases to trimming and J lost 2 bases; unmatched junction nucleotides: 4. Per the germline V gene, CDR1 is SGHVS and CDR2 is FQNEAQ. The CDR3, as DNA: TGTGCCAGCAGCCCCCGGACAGGGGCTGGAAACACCATATATTTT. Protein sequence: CASSPRTGAGNTIYF. The whole variable domain, remainder taken from reference TRBV7-8 and TRBJ1-3, is GAGVSQSPRYKVAKRGQDVALRCDPISGHVSLFWYQQALGQGPEFLTYFQNEAQLDKSGLPSDRFFAERPEGSVSTLKIQRTQQEDSAVYLCASSPRTGAGNTIYFGEGSWLTVV.